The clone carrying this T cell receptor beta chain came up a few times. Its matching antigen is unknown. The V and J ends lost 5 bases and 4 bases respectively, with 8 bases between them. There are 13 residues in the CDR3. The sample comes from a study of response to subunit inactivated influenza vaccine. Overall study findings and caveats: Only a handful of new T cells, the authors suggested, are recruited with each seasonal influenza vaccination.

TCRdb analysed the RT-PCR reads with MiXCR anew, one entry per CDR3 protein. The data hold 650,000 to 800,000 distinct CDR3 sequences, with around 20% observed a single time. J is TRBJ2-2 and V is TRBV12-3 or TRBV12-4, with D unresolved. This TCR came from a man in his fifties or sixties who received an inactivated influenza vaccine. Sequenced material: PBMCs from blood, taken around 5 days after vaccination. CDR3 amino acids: CASSDHVTGELFF. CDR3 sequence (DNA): TGTGCCAGCAGTGACCATGTCACCGGGGAGCTGTTTTTT.